In its sample, the clone carrying this TCR beta chain was seen a few times. The antigen is not known. This sample stems from a study of OX40 agonist ivuxolimab in advanced cancers. V was pared by 0 bases and J by 1 base, with 3 bases of the junction left unmatched. Germline CDR1 and CDR2: SNHLY and FYNNEI. This CDR3 has 15 residues. Assay: immunoSEQ multiplex PCR; the TCRdb copy retains only in-frame clones and omits some. The sample lists around 95,000 clones; 85% to 95% were seen once. Patients had blood sampled at baseline and again on cycle 4 day 1 and cycle 7 day 1. Study-level findings and limits: CD8+ T cells (on average) carried more expanded clones than CD4+ T cells. Partial responders treated at 0.1-3.0 mg/kg exhibited clonal expansion among the lowest measured.

This rearrangement joins TRBV2 to TRBJ2-7; 7 bases fit TRBD1. This receptor was obtained from an adult with an advanced solid tumor such as melanoma, head and neck, liver or kidney cancer. The sequencing used CD4+ or CD8+ T cells sorted from blood, collected in a trial of the OX40 agonist ivuxolimab. The CDR3 DNA follows: TGTGCCAGCAGTGAAGCTGGGACAGTATCCTACGAGCAGTACGTC. Translated: CASSEAGTVSYEQYV.